This TCR beta chain came from a study of blood T cell repertoires in COVID-19. Study in general: COVID-19 samples from acute and convalescent phases originated in the United States, Italy and Spain. The analysed material was cDNA or gDNA that came from T cells, B-cell-depleted T cells, or PBMCs.

Trimming cost V 10 bases and J 2 bases, with 11 bases left between them. This CDR3 has 12 amino acids. Germline V gene lookup returns CDR1 MNHEY and CDR2 SMNVEV (reference sequence). This clone was picked up one time. The method was immunoSEQ multiplex PCR; TCRdb's version includes in-frame clones alone and lacks a portion of them. This sample has roughly 73,000 clones; roughly nine tenths occur once, and the top ten carry 3.9%. Sequencing input: peripheral blood. The V call is TRBV27, the J call TRBJ2-5, with D possibly TRBD1 on 6 matching bases. The TCR sequence derives from a man in his 70s with active COVID-19. CDR3 in DNA: TGTGCCACCAGGACAGTACAAGAGACCCAGTACTTC. Amino acid sequence: CATRTVQETQYF.